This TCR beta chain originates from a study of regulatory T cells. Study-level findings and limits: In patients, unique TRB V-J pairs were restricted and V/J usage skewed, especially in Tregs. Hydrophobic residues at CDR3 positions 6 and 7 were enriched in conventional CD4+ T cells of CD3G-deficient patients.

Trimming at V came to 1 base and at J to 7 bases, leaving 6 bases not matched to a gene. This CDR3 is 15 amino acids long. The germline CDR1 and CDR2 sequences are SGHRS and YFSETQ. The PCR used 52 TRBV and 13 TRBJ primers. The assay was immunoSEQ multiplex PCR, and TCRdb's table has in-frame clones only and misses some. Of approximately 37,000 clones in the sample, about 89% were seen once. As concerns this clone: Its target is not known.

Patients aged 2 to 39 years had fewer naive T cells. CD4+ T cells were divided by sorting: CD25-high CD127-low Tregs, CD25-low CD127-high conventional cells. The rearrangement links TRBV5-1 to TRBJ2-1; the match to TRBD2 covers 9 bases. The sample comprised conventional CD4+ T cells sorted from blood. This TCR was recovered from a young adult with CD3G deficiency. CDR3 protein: CASSLSSGIGNEQFF. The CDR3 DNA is TGCGCCAGCAGCTTGTCTAGCGGGATTGGGAATGAGCAGTTCTTC.